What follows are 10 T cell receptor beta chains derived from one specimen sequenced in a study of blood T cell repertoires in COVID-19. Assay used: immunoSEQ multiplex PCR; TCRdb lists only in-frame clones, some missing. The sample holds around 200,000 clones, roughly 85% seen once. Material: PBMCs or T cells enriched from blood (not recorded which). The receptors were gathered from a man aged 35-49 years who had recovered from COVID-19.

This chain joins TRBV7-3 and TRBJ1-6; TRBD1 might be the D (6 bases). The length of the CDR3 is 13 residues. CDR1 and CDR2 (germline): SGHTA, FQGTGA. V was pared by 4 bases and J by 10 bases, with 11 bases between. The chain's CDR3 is CASSSQGSSPLHF. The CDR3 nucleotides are TGTGCCAGCAGCTCCCAGGGGTCATCACCCCTCCACTTT.

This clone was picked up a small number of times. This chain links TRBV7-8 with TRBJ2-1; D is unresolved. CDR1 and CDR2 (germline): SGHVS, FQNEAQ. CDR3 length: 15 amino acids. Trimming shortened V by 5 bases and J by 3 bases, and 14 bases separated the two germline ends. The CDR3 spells CASSHLFFSYNEQFF. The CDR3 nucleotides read TGTGCCAGCAGCCACCTCTTCTTTAGCTACAATGAGCAGTTCTTC.

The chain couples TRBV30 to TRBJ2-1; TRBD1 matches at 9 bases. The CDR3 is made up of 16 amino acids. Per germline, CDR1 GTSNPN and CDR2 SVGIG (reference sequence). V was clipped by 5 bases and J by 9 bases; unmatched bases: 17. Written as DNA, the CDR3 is TGTGCCTGGTCCCACTCAGGGACAGGGCTTGGAGTTGAGCAGTTCTTC. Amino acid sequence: CAWSHSGTGLGVEQFF.

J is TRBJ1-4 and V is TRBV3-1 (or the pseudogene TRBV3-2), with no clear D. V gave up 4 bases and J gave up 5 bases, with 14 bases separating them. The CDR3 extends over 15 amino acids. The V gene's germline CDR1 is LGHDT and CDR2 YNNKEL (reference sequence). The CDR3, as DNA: TGTGCCAGCAGCCCAACCGGGATAGAGAATGAAAAACTGTTTTTT. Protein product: CASSPTGIENEKLFF.

The CDR3 loop reads CASSYGSISPLHF. As DNA, the CDR3 is TGTGCCAGCAGTTACGGGAGCATCTCTCCCCTCCACTTT. The chain has TRBV27 and TRBJ1-6, with D uncertain. The V gene's germline CDR1 is MNHEY and CDR2 SMNVEV (reference sequence). This CDR3 is built from 13 residues. Between the trimmed V and J ends, which lost 4 bases and 13 bases, there was a span of 14 bases.

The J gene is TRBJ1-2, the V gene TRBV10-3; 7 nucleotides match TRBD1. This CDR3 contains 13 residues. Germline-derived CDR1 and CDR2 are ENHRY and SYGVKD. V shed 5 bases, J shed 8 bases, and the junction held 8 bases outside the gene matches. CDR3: CAISLDRDDGYTF. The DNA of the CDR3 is TGTGCCATCAGTCTCGACAGGGACGACGGCTACACCTTC.

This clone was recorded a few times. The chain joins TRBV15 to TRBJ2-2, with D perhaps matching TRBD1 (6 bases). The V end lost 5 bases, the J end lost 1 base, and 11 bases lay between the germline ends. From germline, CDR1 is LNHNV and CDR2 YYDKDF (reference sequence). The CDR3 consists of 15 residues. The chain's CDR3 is CATSRDTRNTGELFF. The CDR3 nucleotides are TGTGCCACCAGCCGGGACACAAGGAACACCGGGGAGCTGTTTTTT.

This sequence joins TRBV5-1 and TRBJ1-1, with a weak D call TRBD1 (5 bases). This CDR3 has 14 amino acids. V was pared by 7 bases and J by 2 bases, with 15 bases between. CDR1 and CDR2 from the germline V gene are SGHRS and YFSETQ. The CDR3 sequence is CASQGQQANTEAFF. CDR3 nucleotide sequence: TGCGCCAGCCAGGGTCAGCAGGCTAACACTGAAGCTTTCTTT. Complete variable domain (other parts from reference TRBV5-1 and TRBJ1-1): KAGVTQTPRYLIKTRGQQVTLSCSPISGHRSVSWYQQTPGQGLQFLFEYFSETQRNKGNFPGRFSGRQFSNSRSEMNVSTLELGDSALYLCASQGQQANTEAFFGQGTRLTVV.

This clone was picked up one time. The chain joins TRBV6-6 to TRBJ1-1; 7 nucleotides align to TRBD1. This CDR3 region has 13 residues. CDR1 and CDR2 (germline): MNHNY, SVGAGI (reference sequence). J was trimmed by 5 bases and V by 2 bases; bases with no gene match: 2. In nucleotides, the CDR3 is TGTGCCAGCAGTTACAGGGGGCGGACTGAAGCTTTCTTT. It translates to CASSYRGRTEAFF.

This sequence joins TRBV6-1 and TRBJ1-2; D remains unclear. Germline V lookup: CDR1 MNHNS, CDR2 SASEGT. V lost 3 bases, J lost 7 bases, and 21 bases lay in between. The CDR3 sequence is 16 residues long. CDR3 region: CASSDHPSSAMGGYTF. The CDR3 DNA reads TGTGCCAGCAGTGACCACCCTTCCTCAGCGATGGGTGGCTACACCTTC.